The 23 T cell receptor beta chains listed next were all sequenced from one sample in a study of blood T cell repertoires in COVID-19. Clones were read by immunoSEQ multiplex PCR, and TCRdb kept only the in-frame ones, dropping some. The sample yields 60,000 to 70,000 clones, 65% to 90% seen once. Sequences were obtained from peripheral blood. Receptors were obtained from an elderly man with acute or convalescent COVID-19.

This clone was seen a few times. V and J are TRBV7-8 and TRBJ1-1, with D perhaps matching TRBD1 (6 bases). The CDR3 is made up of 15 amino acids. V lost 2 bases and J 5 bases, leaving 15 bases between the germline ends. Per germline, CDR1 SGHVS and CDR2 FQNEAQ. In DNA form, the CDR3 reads TGTGCCAGCAGCTTATTGGGGGCGCGGAGTACTGAAGCTTTCTTT. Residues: CASSLLGARSTEAFF.

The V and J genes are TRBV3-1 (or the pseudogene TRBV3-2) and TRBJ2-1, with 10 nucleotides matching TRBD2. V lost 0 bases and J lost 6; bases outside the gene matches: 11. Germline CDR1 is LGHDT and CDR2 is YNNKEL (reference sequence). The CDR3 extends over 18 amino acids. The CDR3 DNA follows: TGTGCCAGCAGCCAAGAGTCCCCGCTAGCGGGAGTCCTCAATGAGCAGTTCTTC. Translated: CASSQESPLAGVLNEQFF.

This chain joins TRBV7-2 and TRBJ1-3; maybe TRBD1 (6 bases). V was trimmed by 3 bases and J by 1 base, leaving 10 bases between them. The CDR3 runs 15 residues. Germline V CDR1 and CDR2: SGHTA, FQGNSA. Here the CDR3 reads CASSFDRYSGNTIYF. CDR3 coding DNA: TGTGCCAGCAGCTTCGACAGGTATTCTGGAAACACCATATATTTT.

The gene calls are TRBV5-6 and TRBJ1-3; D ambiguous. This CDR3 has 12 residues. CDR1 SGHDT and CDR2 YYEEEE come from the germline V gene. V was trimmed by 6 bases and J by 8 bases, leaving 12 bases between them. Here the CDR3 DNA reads TGTGCCAGCACCCGGCGAGGTGACACCATATATTTT. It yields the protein CASTRRGDTIYF.

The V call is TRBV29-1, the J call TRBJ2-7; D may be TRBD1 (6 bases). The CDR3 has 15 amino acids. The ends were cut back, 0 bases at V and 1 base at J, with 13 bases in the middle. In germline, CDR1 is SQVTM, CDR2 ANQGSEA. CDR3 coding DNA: TGCAGCGTTGAAGATTCCAACAGGGCGTCCTACGAGCAGTACTTC. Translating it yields CSVEDSNRASYEQYF.

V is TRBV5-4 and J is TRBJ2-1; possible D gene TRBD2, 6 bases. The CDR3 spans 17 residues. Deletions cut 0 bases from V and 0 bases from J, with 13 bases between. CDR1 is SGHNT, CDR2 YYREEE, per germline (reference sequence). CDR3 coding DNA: TGTGCCAGCAGCTTGGCTACTGGGAGGACCTCCTACAATGAGCAGTTCTTC. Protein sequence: CASSLATGRTSYNEQFF.

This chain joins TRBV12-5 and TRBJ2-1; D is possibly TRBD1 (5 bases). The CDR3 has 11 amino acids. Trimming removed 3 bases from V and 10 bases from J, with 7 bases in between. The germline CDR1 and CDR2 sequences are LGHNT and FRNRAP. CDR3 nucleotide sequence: TGTGCTAGTGGTTTTGACAGAGAGCAGTTCTTC. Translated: CASGFDREQFF.

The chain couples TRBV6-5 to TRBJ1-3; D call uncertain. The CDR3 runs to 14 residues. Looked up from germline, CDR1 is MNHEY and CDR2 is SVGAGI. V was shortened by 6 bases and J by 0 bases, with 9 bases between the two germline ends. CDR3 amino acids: CASSPVTSGNTIYF. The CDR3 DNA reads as TGTGCCAGCAGCCCGGTAACCTCTGGAAACACCATATATTTT.

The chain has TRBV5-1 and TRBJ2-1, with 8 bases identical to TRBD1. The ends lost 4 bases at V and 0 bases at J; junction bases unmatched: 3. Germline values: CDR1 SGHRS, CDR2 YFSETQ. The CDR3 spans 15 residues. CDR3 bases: TGCGCCAGCAGCCTAGGGACAGGCTCCTACAATGAGCAGTTCTTC. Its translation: CASSLGTGSYNEQFF.

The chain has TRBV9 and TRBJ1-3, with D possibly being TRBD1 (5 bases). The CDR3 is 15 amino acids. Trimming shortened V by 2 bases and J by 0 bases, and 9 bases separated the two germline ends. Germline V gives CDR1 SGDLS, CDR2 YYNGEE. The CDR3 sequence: CASSVDQGSGNTIYF. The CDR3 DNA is TGTGCCAGCAGCGTTGACCAGGGCTCTGGAAACACCATATATTTT.

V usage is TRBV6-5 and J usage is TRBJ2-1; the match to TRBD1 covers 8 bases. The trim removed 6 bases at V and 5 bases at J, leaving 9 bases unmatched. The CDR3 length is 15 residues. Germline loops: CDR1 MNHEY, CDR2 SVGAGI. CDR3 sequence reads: CASSRDRGPNNEQFF. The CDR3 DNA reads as TGTGCCAGCAGCCGCGACAGGGGCCCCAACAATGAGCAGTTCTTC.

The CDR3 protein is CASSGQGASTGELFF. The CDR3 coding sequence is TGTGCCAGTAGCGGACAGGGGGCTAGCACCGGGGAGCTGTTTTTT. The chain links TRBV19 to TRBJ2-2; 11 bases align to TRBD1. Germline lookup yields CDR1 LNHDA and CDR2 SQIVND (reference sequence). This CDR3 has 15 amino acids. The V and J ends lost 6 bases and 4 bases, in that order; junction bases with no gene match: 4. Looking up the rest from reference TRBV19 and TRBJ2-2 gives the full variable domain: DGGITQSPKYLFRKEGQNVTLSCEQNLNHDAMYWYRQDPGQGLRLIYYSQIVNDFQKGDIAEGYSVSREKKESFPLTVTSAQKNPTAFYLCASSGQGASTGELFFGEGSRLTVL.

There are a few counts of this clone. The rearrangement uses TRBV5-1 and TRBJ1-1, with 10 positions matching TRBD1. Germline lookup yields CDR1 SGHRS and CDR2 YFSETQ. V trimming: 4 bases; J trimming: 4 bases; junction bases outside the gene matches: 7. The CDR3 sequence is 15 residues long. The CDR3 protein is CASSTTGTGVTEAFF. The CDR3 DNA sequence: TGCGCCAGCAGCACCACCGGGACAGGGGTCACTGAAGCTTTCTTT. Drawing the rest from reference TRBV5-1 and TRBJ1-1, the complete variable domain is KAGVTQTPRYLIKTRGQQVTLSCSPISGHRSVSWYQQTPGQGLQFLFEYFSETQRNKGNFPGRFSGRQFSNSRSEMNVSTLELGDSALYLCASSTTGTGVTEAFFGQGTRLTVV.

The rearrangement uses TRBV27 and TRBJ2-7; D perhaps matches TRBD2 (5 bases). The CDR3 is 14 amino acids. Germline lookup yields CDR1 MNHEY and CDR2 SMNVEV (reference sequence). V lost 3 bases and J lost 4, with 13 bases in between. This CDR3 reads CASSFRPSGYEQYF. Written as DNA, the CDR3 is TGTGCCAGCAGTTTCCGGCCCTCGGGGTACGAGCAGTACTTC.

The CDR3 sequence is CASSFQREGLIEQYF. The CDR3 bases are TGTGCCAGCAGCTTCCAGCGGGAGGGCCTAATCGAGCAGTACTTC. The J gene is TRBJ2-7, the V gene TRBV13; TRBD2 matches 10 bases. Germline V gives CDR1 PRHDT, CDR2 FYEKMQ (reference sequence). With 3 bases clipped from V and 6 bases from J, the junction kept 8 bases outside the gene matches. The CDR3 covers 15 residues.

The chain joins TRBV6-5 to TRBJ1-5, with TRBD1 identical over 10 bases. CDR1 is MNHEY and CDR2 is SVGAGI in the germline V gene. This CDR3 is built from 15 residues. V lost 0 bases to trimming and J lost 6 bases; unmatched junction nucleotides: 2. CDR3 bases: TGTGCCAGCAGTTACTCAGGGGACAGGGGTCAGCCCCAGCATTTT. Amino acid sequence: CASSYSGDRGQPQHF.

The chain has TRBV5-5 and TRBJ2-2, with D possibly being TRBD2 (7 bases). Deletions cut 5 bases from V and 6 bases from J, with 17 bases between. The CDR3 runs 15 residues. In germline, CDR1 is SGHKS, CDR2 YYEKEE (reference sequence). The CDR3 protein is CASRFGGGLPGELFF. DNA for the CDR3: TGTGCCAGCAGATTTGGGGGGGGCCTCCCCGGGGAGCTGTTTTTT.

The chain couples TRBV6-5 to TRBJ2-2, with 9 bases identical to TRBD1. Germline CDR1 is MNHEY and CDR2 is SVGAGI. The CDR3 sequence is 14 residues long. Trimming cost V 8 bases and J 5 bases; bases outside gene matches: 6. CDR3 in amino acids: CASRLQGATGELFF. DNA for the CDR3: TGTGCCAGCCGACTACAGGGGGCGACCGGGGAGCTGTTTTTT.

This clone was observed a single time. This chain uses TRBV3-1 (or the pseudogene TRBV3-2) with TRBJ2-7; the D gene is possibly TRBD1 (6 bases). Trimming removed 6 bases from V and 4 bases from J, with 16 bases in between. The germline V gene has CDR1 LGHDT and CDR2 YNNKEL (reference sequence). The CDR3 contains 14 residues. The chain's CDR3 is CASSRRGSLYEQYF. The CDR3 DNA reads TGTGCCAGCAGTCGTAGGGGGAGCCTGTACGAGCAGTACTTC.

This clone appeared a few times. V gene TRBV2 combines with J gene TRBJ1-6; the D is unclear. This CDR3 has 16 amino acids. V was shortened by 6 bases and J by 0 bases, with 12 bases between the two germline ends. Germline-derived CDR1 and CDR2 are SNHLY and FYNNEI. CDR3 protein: CASSGEEYSYNSPLHF. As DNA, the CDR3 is TGTGCCAGCAGCGGAGAAGAGTACTCCTATAATTCACCCCTCCACTTT.

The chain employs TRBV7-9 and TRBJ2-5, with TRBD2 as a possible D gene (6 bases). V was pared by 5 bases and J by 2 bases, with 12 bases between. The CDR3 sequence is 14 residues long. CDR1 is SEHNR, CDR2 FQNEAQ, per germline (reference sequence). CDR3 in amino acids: CASSHREIQETQYF. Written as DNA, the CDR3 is TGTGCCAGCAGCCACCGGGAGATACAAGAGACCCAGTACTTC. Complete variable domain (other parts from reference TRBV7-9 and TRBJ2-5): DTGVSQNPRHKITKRGQNVTFRCDPISEHNRLYWYRQTLGQGPEFLTYFQNEAQLEKSRLLSDRFSAERPKGSFSTLEIQRTEQGDSAMYLCASSHREIQETQYFGPGTRLLVL.

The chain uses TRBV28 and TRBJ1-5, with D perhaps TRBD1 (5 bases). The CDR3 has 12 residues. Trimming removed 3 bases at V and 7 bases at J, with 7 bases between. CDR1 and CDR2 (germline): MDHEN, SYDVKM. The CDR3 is CASSLDMQPQHF. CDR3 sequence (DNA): TGTGCCAGCAGTTTGGACATGCAGCCCCAGCATTTT.

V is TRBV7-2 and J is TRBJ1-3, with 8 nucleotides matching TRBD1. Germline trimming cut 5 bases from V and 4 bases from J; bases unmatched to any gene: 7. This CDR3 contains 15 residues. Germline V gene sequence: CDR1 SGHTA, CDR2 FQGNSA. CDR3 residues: CASSPRTGSGNTIYF. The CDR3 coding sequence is TGTGCCAGCAGCCCGCGGACAGGGTCAGGAAACACCATATATTTT.